The source of this T cell receptor (beta chain) is a study of graft-versus-host responses after intestinal transplantation. For this clone: What it recognizes is unknown.

The germline CDR1 and CDR2 sequences are KGHSH and LQKENI. With V trimmed by 6 bases and J by 6 bases, 10 bases remained unmatched. There are 14 residues in the CDR3. The data were produced by immunoSEQ multiplex PCR, yet TCRdb's version contains in-frame clones alone and is incomplete. The sample lists about 88,000 clones; approximately 90% were seen once. Sequenced material: unstimulated CD4+ T cells sorted from spleen or lymph node cells, taken before transplant. The chain links TRBV18 to TRBJ1-1; 7 bases agree with TRBD1. This clonotype was obtained from a human donor who was the organ donor for an intestinal transplant. In DNA, the CDR3 is TGTGCCAGCTCCTCCGGACAGGTCGGTGCTGAAGCTTTCTTT. It encodes CASSSGQVGAEAFF. The whole variable domain, filled in from reference TRBV18 and TRBJ1-1, reads NAGVMQNPRHLVRRRGQEARLRCSPMKGHSHVYWYRQLPEEGLKFMVYLQKENIIDESGMPKERFSAEFPKEGPSILRIQQVVRGDSAAYFCASSSGQVGAEAFFGQGTRLTVV.